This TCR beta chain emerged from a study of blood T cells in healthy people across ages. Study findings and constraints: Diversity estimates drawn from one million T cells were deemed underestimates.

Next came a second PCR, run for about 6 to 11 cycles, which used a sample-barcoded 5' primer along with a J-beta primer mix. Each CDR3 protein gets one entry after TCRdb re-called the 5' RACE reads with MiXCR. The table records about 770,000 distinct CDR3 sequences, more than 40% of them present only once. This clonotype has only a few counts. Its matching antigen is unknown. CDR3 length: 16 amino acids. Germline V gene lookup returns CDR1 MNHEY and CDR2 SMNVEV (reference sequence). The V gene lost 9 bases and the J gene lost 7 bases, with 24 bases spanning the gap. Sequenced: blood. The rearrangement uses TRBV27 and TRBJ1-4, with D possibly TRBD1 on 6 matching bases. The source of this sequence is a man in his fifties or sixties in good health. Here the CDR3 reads CASQRSTGTTGEKLFF. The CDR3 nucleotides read TGTGCCAGTCAGCGATCCACCGGGACAACAGGTGAAAAACTGTTTTTT.